This TCR beta chain was identified in a study of blood T cell repertoires in COVID-19. At the level of the study: The cDNA or gDNA used as material had been derived from T cells, B-cell-depleted T cells, or PBMCs.

Germline V gene sequence: CDR1 MNHEY, CDR2 SVGAGI. J gave up 5 bases and V 6 bases, and 9 bases lay outside the gene matches. The CDR3 sequence is 14 residues long. In Cohort 3, a recovered donor had either two negative PCRs, clearance, or symptom resolution. Assay: immunoSEQ multiplex PCR; the TCRdb copy retains only in-frame clones and omits some. The table lists about 280,000 clones, approximately 89% of them singletons. The chain is built from TRBV6-5 and TRBJ1-1; TRBD1 aligns across 7 bases. The sequence was collected from a woman in her sixties who had recovered from COVID-19. The sequencing sample was made of PBMCs or T cells enriched from blood (not recorded which). In DNA form, the CDR3 reads TGTGCCAGCAGCTCTATACAGGGGCGAACTGAAGCTTTCTTT. Translated, it gives CASSSIQGRTEAFF.